The clone carrying this T cell receptor beta chain has ten or more counts. Its antigen is not identified. The data derive from a study of T-cell reconstitution after alpha-beta-depleted transplantation in children. Study results and caveats: Newly generated T cells supplied most T-cell counts and diversity one year post-transplant.

The authors prepared the TCRbeta library with unique molecular identifiers. TCRdb ran MiXCR on the PCR reads and lists one entry per CDR3 protein. The sample lists about 200,000 distinct CDR3 sequences; 8.4% were seen once. The receptor was derived from a male patient under 10 years old who had a stem cell transplant for acute myeloid leukemia, so the T cells may come from the graft donor. The sample consisted of PBMCs, mostly from graft donor cells, taken 360 days after TCRalphabeta/CD19-depleted stem cell transplant.

The CDR3 region has the DNA TGTGCCAGCAGCTTGCGGACTAGCGGGAGATCGGGAGAGCAGTACTTC. It codes for CASSLRTSGRSGEQYF. The chain carries TRBV5-6 and TRBJ2-7; 13 nucleotides line up with TRBD2. This CDR3 has 16 amino acids. CDR1 is SGHDT and CDR2 is YYEEEE in the germline V gene. The ends lost 1 base at V and 7 bases at J; junction bases unmatched: 8.